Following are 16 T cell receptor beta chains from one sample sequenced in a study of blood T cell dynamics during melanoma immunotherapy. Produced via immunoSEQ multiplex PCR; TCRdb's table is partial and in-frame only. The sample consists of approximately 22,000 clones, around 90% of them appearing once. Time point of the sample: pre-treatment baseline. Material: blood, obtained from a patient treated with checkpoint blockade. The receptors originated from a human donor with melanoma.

CDR3: CASRGRGRDPTGELFF. Here the CDR3 DNA reads TGTGCCAGTAGAGGGAGAGGTCGGGACCCAACCGGGGAGCTGTTTTTT. J is TRBJ2-2 and V is TRBV19, with D possibly being TRBD1 or TRBD2 (5 bases each). Germline assignment: CDR1 LNHDA and CDR2 SQIVND (reference sequence). The CDR3 extends over 16 amino acids. V lost 6 bases and J lost 5, with 19 bases in between.

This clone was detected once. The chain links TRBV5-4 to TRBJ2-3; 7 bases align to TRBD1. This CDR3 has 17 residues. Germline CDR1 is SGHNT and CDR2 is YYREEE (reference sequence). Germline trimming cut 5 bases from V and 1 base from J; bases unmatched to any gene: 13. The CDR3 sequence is CASRNRDSRWGTDTQYF. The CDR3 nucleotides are TGTGCCAGCAGAAACCGGGACAGCCGATGGGGCACAGATACGCAGTATTTT.

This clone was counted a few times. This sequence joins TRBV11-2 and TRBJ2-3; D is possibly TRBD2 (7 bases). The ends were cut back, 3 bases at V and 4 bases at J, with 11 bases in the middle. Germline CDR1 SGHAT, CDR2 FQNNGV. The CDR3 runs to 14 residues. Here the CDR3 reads CASSFEGGADTQYF. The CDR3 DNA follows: TGTGCCAGCAGCTTCGAGGGGGGGGCAGATACGCAGTATTTT.

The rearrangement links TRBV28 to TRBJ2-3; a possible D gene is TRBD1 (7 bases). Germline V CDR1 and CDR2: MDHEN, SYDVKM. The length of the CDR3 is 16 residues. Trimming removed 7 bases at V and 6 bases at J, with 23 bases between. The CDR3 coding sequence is TGTGCCAGCATCCCTGGGGACTCAGGGGGTAGGGATACGCAGTATTTT. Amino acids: CASIPGDSGGRDTQYF. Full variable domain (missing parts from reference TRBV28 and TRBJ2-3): DVKVTQSSRYLVKRTGEKVFLECVQDMDHENMFWYRQDPGLGLRLIYFSYDVKMKEKGDIPEGYSVSREKKERFSLILESASTNQTSMYLCASIPGDSGGRDTQYFGPGTRLTVL.

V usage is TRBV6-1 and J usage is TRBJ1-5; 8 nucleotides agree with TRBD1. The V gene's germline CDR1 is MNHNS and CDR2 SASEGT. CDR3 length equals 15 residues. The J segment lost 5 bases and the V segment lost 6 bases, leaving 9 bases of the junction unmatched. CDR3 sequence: CASSHSGGSDQPQHF. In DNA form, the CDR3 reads TGTGCCAGCAGCCATTCAGGGGGCTCGGATCAGCCCCAGCATTTT.

The CDR3 spells CASSAGRVGNTIYF. For the CDR3, the DNA is TGTGCCAGCAGTGCTGGACGGGTCGGAAACACCATATATTTT. The chain employs TRBV2 and TRBJ1-3; no clear D gene. Per the germline V gene, CDR1 is SNHLY and CDR2 is FYNNEI. Trimming cost V 4 bases and J 4 bases, with 11 bases left between them. This CDR3 has 14 amino acids.

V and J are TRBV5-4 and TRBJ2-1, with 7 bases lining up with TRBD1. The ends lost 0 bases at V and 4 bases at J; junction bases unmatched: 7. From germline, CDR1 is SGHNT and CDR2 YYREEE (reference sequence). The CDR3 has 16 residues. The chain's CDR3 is CASSLDRGGVYNEQFF. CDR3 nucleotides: TGTGCCAGCAGCTTGGATAGAGGGGGCGTGTACAATGAGCAGTTCTTC.

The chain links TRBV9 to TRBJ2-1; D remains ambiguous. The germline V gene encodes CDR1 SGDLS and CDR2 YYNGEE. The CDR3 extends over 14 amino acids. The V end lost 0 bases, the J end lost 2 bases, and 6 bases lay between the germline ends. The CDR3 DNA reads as TGTGCCAGCAGCGTAGCACTAACCTACAATGAGCAGTTCTTC. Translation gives CASSVALTYNEQFF. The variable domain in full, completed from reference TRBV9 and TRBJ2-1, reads DSGVTQTPKHLITATGQRVTLRCSPRSGDLSVYWYQQSLDQGLQFLIQYYNGEERAKGNILERFSAQQFPDLHSELNLSSLELGDSALYFCASSVALTYNEQFFGPGTRLTVL.

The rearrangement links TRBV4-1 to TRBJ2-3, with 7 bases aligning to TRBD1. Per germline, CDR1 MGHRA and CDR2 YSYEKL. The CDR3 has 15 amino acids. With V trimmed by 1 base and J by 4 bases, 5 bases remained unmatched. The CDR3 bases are TGCGCCAGCAGCCAAGCGGACAGGCCTGCAGATACGCAGTATTTT. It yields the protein CASSQADRPADTQYF.

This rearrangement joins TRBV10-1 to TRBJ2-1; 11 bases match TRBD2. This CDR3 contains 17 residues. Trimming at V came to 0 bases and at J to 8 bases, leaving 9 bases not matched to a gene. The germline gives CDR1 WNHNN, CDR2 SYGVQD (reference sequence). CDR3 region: CASSESVASGRSDEQFF. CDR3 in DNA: TGCGCCAGCAGTGAGTCCGTGGCTAGCGGGAGGAGCGATGAGCAGTTCTTC.

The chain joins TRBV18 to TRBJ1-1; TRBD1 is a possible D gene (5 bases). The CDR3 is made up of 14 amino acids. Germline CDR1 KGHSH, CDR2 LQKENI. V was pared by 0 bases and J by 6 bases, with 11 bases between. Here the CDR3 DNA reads TGTGCCAGCTCACCACCCGCAGGGATGGCTGAAGCTTTCTTT. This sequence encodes CASSPPAGMAEAFF.

CDR3 nucleotide sequence: TGCACCAGCAGCCAGTCTCGTGAACCGGGGTTAACTTTC. Its translation: CTSSQSREPGLTF. The J gene is TRBJ2-6, the V gene TRBV1; the D segment call TRBD2 is taken from the table without a DNA check. TRBV1 is tagged as a pseudogene. The CDR3 extends over 13 amino acids.

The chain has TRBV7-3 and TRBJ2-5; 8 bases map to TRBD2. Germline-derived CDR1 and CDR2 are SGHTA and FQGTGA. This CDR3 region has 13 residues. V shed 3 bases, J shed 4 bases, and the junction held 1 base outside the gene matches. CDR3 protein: CASSFREGETQYF. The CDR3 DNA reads TGTGCCAGCAGCTTCCGGGAGGGAGAGACCCAGTACTTC.

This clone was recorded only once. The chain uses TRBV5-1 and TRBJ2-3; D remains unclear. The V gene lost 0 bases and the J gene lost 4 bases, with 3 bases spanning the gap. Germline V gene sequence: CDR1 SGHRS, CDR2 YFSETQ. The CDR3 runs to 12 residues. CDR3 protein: CASSLVSDTQYF. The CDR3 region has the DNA TGCGCCAGCAGCTTGGTTTCAGATACGCAGTATTTT.

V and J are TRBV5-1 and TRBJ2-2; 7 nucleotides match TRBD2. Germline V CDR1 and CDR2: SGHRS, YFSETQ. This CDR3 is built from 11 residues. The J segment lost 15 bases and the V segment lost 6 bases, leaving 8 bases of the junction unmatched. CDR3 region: CASTREGLMFF. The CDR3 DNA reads TGCGCCAGCACGAGGGAGGGATTGATGTTTTTT.

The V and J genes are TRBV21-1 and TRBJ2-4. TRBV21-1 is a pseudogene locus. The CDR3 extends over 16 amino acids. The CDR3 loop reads CASSKGPAMAKNIQYF. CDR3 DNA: TGTGCCAGCAGCAAAGGACCAGCCATGGCCAAAAACATTCAGTACTTC.